This is a list of T cell receptor beta chains from one sample in a study of CD4 T cells in relation to SARS-CoV-2 and coronaviruses. Measured with immunoSEQ multiplex PCR; TCRdb has only the in-frame clones, and not every one. The table has tens of thousands of clones, 70% to 90% seen once. Sequencing input: memory CD4+ T cells from PBMCs. These receptors were obtained from a human donor in good health. The CDR3 runs from the conserved cysteine through the conserved F or W. Each record gives: clone size, V gene, D gene, J gene, CDR3 DNA, CDR3 protein. D genes are given only for firm matches. The size field is filled for only some rows; it gives once, few, many or a size class.

clone_size: .; v_call: TRBV6-5; d_call: TRBD2; j_call: TRBJ2-7; cdr3_nt: TGTGCCAGCAGCCTGACTAGCGGCCCTTACCACGAGCAGTACTTC; cdr3_aa: CASSLTSGPYHEQYF
clone_size: .; v_call: TRBV6-1; d_call: TRBD1; j_call: TRBJ2-3; cdr3_nt: TGTGCCAGCAGGGAAGGGCCGGGACAGGGGAGGGATACGCAGTATTTT; cdr3_aa: CASREGPGQGRDTQYF
clone_size: .; v_call: TRBV11-2; d_call: .; j_call: TRBJ1-1; cdr3_nt: TGTGCCAGCAGCGGGACGTTGAACACTGAAGCTTTCTTT; cdr3_aa: CASSGTLNTEAFF
clone_size: .; v_call: TRBV25-1; d_call: .; j_call: TRBJ2-1; cdr3_nt: TGTGCCAGCAGTGACGCGGTAGGGAATGAGCAGTTCTTC; cdr3_aa: CASSDAVGNEQFF
clone_size: few; v_call: TRBV6-1; d_call: TRBD2; j_call: TRBJ2-5; cdr3_nt: TGTGCCAGCAGTGAACTAGCGGGAGGGCAAGAGACCCAGTACTTC; cdr3_aa: CASSELAGGQETQYF
clone_size: .; v_call: TRBV19; d_call: TRBD1; j_call: TRBJ2-4; cdr3_nt: TGTGCCAGTAGCCCCGGACCAGGGGGCGCGGTCAAAAACATTCAGTACTTC; cdr3_aa: CASSPGPGGAVKNIQYF
clone_size: .; v_call: TRBV24-1; d_call: TRBD1; j_call: TRBJ1-5; cdr3_nt: TGTGCCACCAGTGGTTCCGGGACAGGGCTTGACAATCAGCCCCAGCATTTT; cdr3_aa: CATSGSGTGLDNQPQHF
clone_size: .; v_call: TRBV18; d_call: TRBD2; j_call: TRBJ2-5; cdr3_nt: TGTGCCAGCTCACGAGCGGGAGTCAAGGAGGAGACCCAGTACTTC; cdr3_aa: CASSRAGVKEETQYF
clone_size: .; v_call: TRBV18; d_call: .; j_call: TRBJ2-7; cdr3_nt: TGTGCCAGCTCACCACCAAAAGGAGGCGAGCAGTACTTC; cdr3_aa: CASSPPKGGEQYF
clone_size: .; v_call: TRBV9; d_call: TRBD1; j_call: TRBJ2-2; cdr3_nt: TGTGCCAGCAGCCCCAGCCCGGGACAGGGGGGAACCGGGGAGCTGTTTTTT; cdr3_aa: CASSPSPGQGGTGELFF
clone_size: .; v_call: TRBV2; d_call: .; j_call: TRBJ2-4; cdr3_nt: TGTGCCAGCCGTATCAGGCACACCGAGACGAGGGAAAACATTCAGTACTTC; cdr3_aa: CASRIRHTETRENIQYF
clone_size: .; v_call: TRBV5-4; d_call: TRBD1; j_call: TRBJ1-5; cdr3_nt: TGTGCCGTGGTACCGGGACAGGATCAGCCCCAGCATTTT; cdr3_aa: CAVVPGQDQPQHF
clone_size: .; v_call: TRBV3-1/TRBV3-2; d_call: TRBD1; j_call: TRBJ2-1; cdr3_nt: TGTGCCAGCAGCTTCGACAGGGGAATCTACAATGAGCAGTTCTTC; cdr3_aa: CASSFDRGIYNEQFF
clone_size: .; v_call: TRBV7-9; d_call: TRBD2; j_call: TRBJ2-1; cdr3_nt: TGTGCCAGCAGCTCTAGCGGGAGGGCCAATTACAATGAGCAGTTCTTC; cdr3_aa: CASSSSGRANYNEQFF
clone_size: .; v_call: TRBV11-2; d_call: TRBD2; j_call: TRBJ2-5; cdr3_nt: TGTGCCAGCAGCGACCCGGGGGGGCCGAAGACCCAGTACTTC; cdr3_aa: CASSDPGGPKTQYF
clone_size: .; v_call: TRBV7-8; d_call: .; j_call: TRBJ1-1; cdr3_nt: TGTGCCAGCAGCAAGGGGGGCGCAAACACTGAAGCTTTCTTT; cdr3_aa: CASSKGGANTEAFF
clone_size: .; v_call: TRBV4-1; d_call: TRBD1; j_call: TRBJ1-1; cdr3_nt: TGCGCCAGCAGCCAAGTGAAGGCTGGGGGACAGGGGGCGGTTGGCACTGAAGCTTTCTTT; cdr3_aa: CASSQVKAGGQGAVGTEAFF
clone_size: .; v_call: TRBV18; d_call: .; j_call: TRBJ1-3; cdr3_nt: TGTGCCAGCTCACCAGGGGCTGGAAACACCATATATTTT; cdr3_aa: CASSPGAGNTIYF